Given below is one TCR beta chain in context. These data belong to a study of cytomegalovirus exposure and HLA in healthy donors. Trimming at V came to 0 bases and at J to 6 bases, leaving 13 bases not matched to a gene. This CDR3 has 18 residues. The germline gives CDR1 SGHTA, CDR2 FQGNSA. PCR amplification relied on 60 Vbeta primers (plus 13 Jbeta primers). The protocol was immunoSEQ multiplex PCR, while the TCRdb copy is restricted to in-frame clones and leaves out a portion. Altogether about 160,000 clones are present, approximately 88% being singletons, with the ten largest covering 1.2%. The sequence was collected from a boy aged 2 to 10 in good health and CMV-seronegative. The gene calls are TRBV7-2 and TRBJ2-7; 11 bases line up with TRBD2. Source material: PBMCs. This chain's CDR3 is CASSLALPLSGTSGEQYF. The CDR3 bases are TGTGCCAGCAGCTTAGCCCTACCCTTATCCGGGACTAGCGGCGAGCAGTACTTC.